This T cell receptor beta chain was obtained from a study of cytomegalovirus exposure and HLA in healthy donors. Germline V lookup: CDR1 MNHNS, CDR2 SASEGT. The CDR3 extends over 15 amino acids. Trimming left V 4 bases short and J 1 base short, with 11 bases between. The PCR ran on 60 Vbeta and 13 Jbeta primers. Assay: immunoSEQ multiplex PCR; the TCRdb copy retains only in-frame clones and omits some. The sample contains 270,000 or so clones, just over 85% of which appear only once. This clone has more than one count but fewer than ten. Sequencing was done on a sample of PBMCs. The receptor was isolated from a man aged 40-50 years in good health and CMV-seropositive. The genes are TRBV6-1 and TRBJ1-5, with D maybe TRBD1 (6 bases). CDR3 coding DNA: TGTGCCAGCAGTGTGACAGGAGTAAGCAATCAGCCCCAGCATTTT. It encodes CASSVTGVSNQPQHF.